This T cell receptor (beta chain) was profiled in a study of blood T cell repertoires in COVID-19. On the study more broadly: Samples came from the United States, Italy and Spain, spanning acute and convalescent COVID-19. Nucleic acid was either cDNA or gDNA, and it came from T cells, B-cell-depleted T cells, or PBMCs.

This clone was seen only a few times. Source study methods: Scientists estimated how many nucleated cells there were by amplifying reference gene primers. Generated by immunoSEQ multiplex PCR, the TCRdb table keeps only in-frame clones and is missing some. The V and J calls and clone size come from that table; D and trimming were worked out from the DNA. This table has approximately 450,000 clones, 75% to 90% appearing once. The sample comprised peripheral blood. This sequence originates from a woman in her 30s with acute or convalescent COVID-19.

CDR3 DNA sequence: TGTGCCAGCAAAGATTCGGGTGGCTACACCTTC. The encoded protein is CASKDSGGYTF. V is TRBV6-5 and J is TRBJ1-2; D is unclear. The V gene's germline CDR1 is MNHEY and CDR2 SVGAGI. V was clipped by 7 bases and J by 7 bases, with 10 bases between them. CDR3 length: 11 amino acids.